The 31 T cell receptor beta chains below all came from one sample that was sequenced in a study of shared clonotypes between healthy human individuals. Generated by immunoSEQ multiplex PCR, the TCRdb table keeps only in-frame clones and is missing some. The table records 2 million to 2.5 million clones, more than 90% of them present only once. The sample consisted of naive CD4+ T cells sorted from blood. Subset given: CD45RA+ positively selected. The origin of the receptors is a man between 18 and 35 years old in good health.

This sequence joins TRBV5-1 and TRBJ2-5; D ambiguous. Trimming took off 5 bases at V and 1 base at J, with 6 bases between the two ends. The CDR3 covers 12 residues. Germline V gene lookup returns CDR1 SGHRS and CDR2 YFSETQ. CDR3 nucleotide sequence: TGCGCCAGCAGGAGGCTCCAAGAGACCCAGTACTTC. Protein: CASRRLQETQYF. Full variable domain (remainder filled in from reference TRBV5-1 and TRBJ2-5): KAGVTQTPRYLIKTRGQQVTLSCSPISGHRSVSWYQQTPGQGLQFLFEYFSETQRNKGNFPGRFSGRQFSNSRSEMNVSTLELGDSALYLCASRRLQETQYFGPGTRLLVL.

The V and J genes are TRBV7-8 and TRBJ2-2; 7 nucleotides agree with TRBD1. This CDR3 region has 16 residues. Germline values: CDR1 SGHVS, CDR2 FQNEAQ. The ends lost 4 bases at V and 0 bases at J; junction bases unmatched: 5. In DNA form, the CDR3 reads TGTGCCAGCAGCTGGGGGACAGCCGCGAACACCGGGGAGCTGTTTTTT. It specifies CASSWGTAANTGELFF.

The chain recombines TRBV5-1 with TRBJ2-2; TRBD1 or TRBD2 may be the D gene (5 bases each). The germline V and J ends were trimmed by 4 bases and 0 bases, with 13 bases remaining between them. Germline CDR1 SGHRS, CDR2 YFSETQ. CDR3 size: 16 residues. The CDR3 here is CASSPDGTANTGELFF. In DNA, the CDR3 is TGCGCCAGCAGCCCTGACGGGACGGCGAACACCGGGGAGCTGTTTTTT.

This chain connects TRBV6-1 to TRBJ1-4, with no clear D. The CDR3 sequence is 15 residues long. The germline gives CDR1 MNHNS, CDR2 SASEGT. The V end was cut by 5 bases, the J end by 4 bases, with 14 bases between. The chain's CDR3 is CASSPRDALNEKLFF. The CDR3 DNA is TGTGCCAGCAGTCCAAGGGATGCCCTTAATGAAAAACTGTTTTTT.

The rearrangement links TRBV28 to TRBJ2-1; D is undetermined. CDR1 and CDR2 from the germline V gene are MDHEN and SYDVKM. This CDR3 contains 11 residues. Trimming took 2 bases from V and 9 from J, leaving 5 bases between them. Here the CDR3 reads CASSLGREQFF. The CDR3 DNA reads as TGTGCCAGCAGTTTAGGTCGTGAGCAGTTCTTC.

V usage is TRBV5-1 and J usage is TRBJ2-5; 9 bases are a match to TRBD1. J was trimmed by 4 bases and V by 4 bases; bases with no gene match: 5. The length of the CDR3 is 14 residues. CDR1 is SGHRS and CDR2 is YFSETQ in the germline V gene. This CDR3 reads CASSAGTGSETQYF. In DNA, the CDR3 is TGCGCCAGCAGCGCCGGGACAGGGTCAGAGACCCAGTACTTC. Combining the CDR3 with reference TRBV5-1 and TRBJ2-5 gives the whole variable domain KAGVTQTPRYLIKTRGQQVTLSCSPISGHRSVSWYQQTPGQGLQFLFEYFSETQRNKGNFPGRFSGRQFSNSRSEMNVSTLELGDSALYLCASSAGTGSETQYFGPGTRLLVL.

The rearrangement uses TRBV9 and TRBJ1-2; D is possibly TRBD1 (5 bases). There are 16 residues in the CDR3. V lost 0 bases and J lost 8, with 20 bases in between. Germline V CDR1 and CDR2: SGDLS, YYNGEE. The CDR3 here is CASSVGASFRVDGYTF. CDR3 DNA sequence: TGTGCCAGCAGCGTAGGGGCAAGCTTCAGGGTTGACGGCTACACCTTC.

V gene TRBV11-2 combines with J gene TRBJ1-2; 8 bases agree with TRBD1. J was trimmed by 2 bases and V by 6 bases; bases with no gene match: 5. Germline CDR1 is SGHAT and CDR2 is FQNNGV. The CDR3 loop spans 14 amino acids. The CDR3 loop reads CASRPGQVNYGYTF. CDR3 DNA sequence: TGTGCCAGCAGGCCGGGACAGGTCAACTATGGCTACACCTTC.

This clone was seen a few times. The chain carries TRBV29-1 and TRBJ2-7; the match to TRBD1 covers 8 bases. From germline, CDR1 is SQVTM and CDR2 ANQGSEA. This CDR3 contains 13 residues. V shed 5 bases, J shed 1 base, and the junction held 4 bases outside the gene matches. The DNA of the CDR3 is TGCAGCGTTCTCAGGACAGGGTCCTACGAGCAGTACTTC. Protein product: CSVLRTGSYEQYF.

Regarding this clone: Additional DNA sequences in this sample encode the identical CDR3. V and J are TRBV5-1 and TRBJ1-1; 8 nucleotides align to TRBD1. The CDR3 spans 14 residues. J lost 5 bases, V lost 4 bases, and 7 bases had no gene match. Germline CDR1 SGHRS, CDR2 YFSETQ. The CDR3 DNA is TGCGCCAGCAGCGCTGGACAGGGTGGAACTGAAGCTTTCTTT. It is translated as CASSAGQGGTEAFF.

CDR3 coding DNA: TGTGCCAGCAGGAAAAACAATGAGCAGTTCTTC. Its translation: CASRKNNEQFF. The gene calls are TRBV2 and TRBJ2-1; D uncertain. This CDR3 spans 11 amino acids. Germline V gives CDR1 SNHLY, CDR2 FYNNEI. V lost 6 bases to trimming and J lost 5 bases, with 5 bases between them.

The chain combines TRBV7-3 with TRBJ2-1; D remains ambiguous. The V gene lost 3 bases and the J gene lost 4 bases, with 7 bases spanning the gap. Germline V gene data show CDR1 as SGHTA and CDR2 as FQGTGA. This CDR3 spans 13 amino acids. The CDR3 is CASSFEAYNEQFF. CDR3 DNA: TGTGCCAGCAGCTTCGAAGCGTACAATGAGCAGTTCTTC.

This rearrangement joins TRBV10-1 to TRBJ2-2; the D is unclear. Germline CDR1 and CDR2: WNHNN and SYGVQD (reference sequence). V was cut by 5 bases and J by 4 bases, with 11 bases left in between. This CDR3 is 14 amino acids long. CDR3 in amino acids: CASSPQASTGELFF. The CDR3 DNA reads as TGCGCCAGCAGTCCCCAAGCGAGCACCGGGGAGCTGTTTTTT.

This rearrangement joins TRBV15 to TRBJ1-1, with D perhaps TRBD1 (6 bases). The germline CDR1 and CDR2 sequences are LNHNV and YYDKDF (reference sequence). This CDR3 region has 16 residues. Trimming stripped 5 bases from V and 0 bases from J, with 16 bases between. The CDR3, as DNA: TGTGCCACCAGCGAAGAAAGGGGGTTCCTGAACACTGAAGCTTTCTTT. It codes for CATSEERGFLNTEAFF.

The rearrangement uses TRBV7-8 and TRBJ2-1; TRBD2 aligns across 10 bases. The CDR3 runs to 16 residues. V was clipped by 1 base and J by 7 bases; unmatched bases: 7. CDR1 and CDR2 from the germline V gene are SGHVS and FQNEAQ. The CDR3 loop is CASSLGRTSGRNEQFF. The CDR3 DNA reads TGTGCCAGCAGCTTAGGAAGGACTAGCGGTCGAAATGAGCAGTTCTTC.

The V and J genes are TRBV19 and TRBJ1-4; 7 nucleotides match TRBD1. The CDR3 consists of 14 residues. Looked up from germline, CDR1 is LNHDA and CDR2 is SQIVND (reference sequence). The J segment lost 4 bases and the V segment lost 4 bases, leaving 3 bases of the junction unmatched. The CDR3 reads CASSKTGINEKLFF. The DNA for the CDR3 is TGTGCCAGTAGTAAGACAGGGATTAATGAAAAACTGTTTTTT.

The V gene is TRBV5-1, the J gene TRBJ1-1; 9 bases agree with TRBD1. This CDR3 contains 16 residues. Germline V gene lookup returns CDR1 SGHRS and CDR2 YFSETQ. With 2 bases clipped from V and 3 bases from J, the junction kept 8 bases outside the gene matches. Here the CDR3 reads CASSLSGQGLHTEAFF. The CDR3 nucleotides are TGCGCCAGCAGCTTATCCGGACAGGGGCTTCACACTGAAGCTTTCTTT.

V usage is TRBV5-1 and J usage is TRBJ1-1, with 8 bases aligning to TRBD1. The CDR3 contains 15 residues. From germline, CDR1 is SGHRS and CDR2 YFSETQ. The trim removed 3 bases at V and 3 bases at J, leaving 7 bases unmatched. The CDR3 loop is CASSSRTGSYTEAFF. For the CDR3, the DNA is TGCGCCAGCAGCTCAAGGACAGGGTCTTACACTGAAGCTTTCTTT.

The chain combines TRBV6-1 with TRBJ1-3; D might be TRBD1 (5 bases). The CDR3 has 16 amino acids. V was shortened by 3 bases and J by 4 bases, with 16 bases between the two germline ends. The germline CDR1 and CDR2 sequences are MNHNS and SASEGT. CDR3 in DNA: TGTGCCAGCAGTGACCCTGGCCGGGGCCAGGGAAACACCATATATTTT. Its protein product is CASSDPGRGQGNTIYF.

Turning to this clone: This is likely a read error, given that the CDR3 carries no conserved phenylalanine or tryptophan at its end. The DNA is omitted, as the CDR3 cannot be located on it reliably, and the CDR3 follows TCRdb's listing. The gene calls are TRBV12-5 and TRBJ2-7; whether TRBD2, the table's D call, matches the DNA was not checked. Germline V gives CDR1 LGHNT, CDR2 FRNRAP. Counting both end residues, the CDR3 totals 15 amino acids. The CDR3 spells CASGLVRGGTASLKA.

This rearrangement joins TRBV7-2 to TRBJ2-3; D gene unclear. The CDR3 loop spans 15 amino acids. V lost 1 base and J lost 3, with 11 bases in between. The V gene's germline CDR1 is SGHTA and CDR2 FQGNSA. The chain's CDR3 is CASSLEGYRTDTQYF. For the CDR3, the DNA is TGTGCCAGCAGCTTAGAGGGTTATCGGACAGATACGCAGTATTTT.

The table lists this clone with a few counts. The same CDR3 arises from other DNA sequences in this sample as well. The chain links TRBV2 to TRBJ2-5; a weak D match, TRBD2 (7 bases). The germline CDR1 and CDR2 sequences are SNHLY and FYNNEI. V was shortened by 6 bases and J by 4 bases, with 9 bases between the two germline ends. The CDR3 runs to 12 residues. For the CDR3, the DNA is TGTGCCAGCAGGGGAGGGGGAGAGACCCAGTACTTC. Translation: CASRGGGETQYF.

V usage is TRBV4-2 and J usage is TRBJ1-3; a weak D match, TRBD1 (5 bases). Trimming stripped 0 bases from V and 0 bases from J, with 9 bases between. There are 16 residues in the CDR3. Per germline, CDR1 LGHNA and CDR2 YNFKEQ. In DNA, the CDR3 is TGTGCCAGCAGCCAAGAGGACACTTTCTCTGGAAACACCATATATTTT. This translates into CASSQEDTFSGNTIYF.

The chain links TRBV6-5 to TRBJ1-2, with D uncertain. This CDR3 is 11 amino acids long. In germline, CDR1 is MNHEY, CDR2 SVGAGI. The V gene lost 5 bases and the J gene lost 3 bases, with 4 bases spanning the gap. In nucleotides, the CDR3 is TGTGCCAGCAGTGATCACTATGGCTACACCTTC. It encodes CASSDHYGYTF.

The chain uses TRBV7-2 and TRBJ2-7; maybe TRBD2 (5 bases). From germline, CDR1 is SGHTA and CDR2 FQGNSA. This CDR3 is built from 13 residues. V was cut by 6 bases and J by 2 bases, with 11 bases left in between. The CDR3 region has the DNA TGTGCCAGCAGACGTTCCGGGACCTACGAGCAGTACTTC. Its protein is CASRRSGTYEQYF.

The count of this clone is one. The CDR3: CASSQEGDRAKRRTEAFF. The CDR3 coding sequence is TGCGCCAGCAGCCAAGAAGGCGACAGGGCAAAAAGACGGACTGAAGCTTTCTTT. The chain is built from TRBV4-1 and TRBJ1-1; 7 bases match TRBD1. The CDR3 runs 18 residues. With V trimmed by 0 bases and J by 5 bases, 15 bases remained unmatched. The germline CDR1 and CDR2 sequences are MGHRA and YSYEKL.

The chain combines TRBV5-1 with TRBJ2-1; D is possibly TRBD1 (6 bases). The germline V gene has CDR1 SGHRS and CDR2 YFSETQ. Trimming cost V 0 bases and J 5 bases, with 21 bases left between them. The CDR3 runs 18 residues. CDR3 sequence: CASSLGLTGTYQDNEQFF. The CDR3 DNA is TGCGCCAGCAGCTTGGGGTTGACTGGGACATATCAGGACAATGAGCAGTTCTTC.

Details on this clone: Other DNA sequences in this sample translate to the same CDR3. The chain combines TRBV19 with TRBJ2-2, with D unresolved. This CDR3 is built from 11 residues. V was pared by 7 bases and J by 7 bases, with 7 bases between. CDR1 is LNHDA and CDR2 is SQIVND in the germline V gene (reference sequence). This CDR3 reads CASTLGGELFF. The CDR3 region has the DNA TGTGCCAGTACCCTCGGCGGGGAGCTGTTTTTT.

The V call is TRBV28, the J call TRBJ2-7; D is undetermined. The V end lost 6 bases, the J end lost 5 bases, and 11 bases lay between the germline ends. This CDR3 is built from 12 residues. The germline V gene encodes CDR1 MDHEN and CDR2 SYDVKM. CDR3 DNA sequence: TGTGCCAGCAGCCCACTCGCGGACGAGCAGTACTTC. Its protein product is CASSPLADEQYF.

The chain recombines TRBV14 with TRBJ2-2; 7 bases fit TRBD1. Trimming took 2 bases from V and 7 from J; bases not matched to a gene: 7. The CDR3 has 15 residues. The germline V gene encodes CDR1 SGHDN and CDR2 FVKESK. CDR3 amino acids: CASSQNQGVNGELFF. The CDR3, as DNA: TGTGCCAGCAGCCAAAACCAGGGGGTGAACGGGGAGCTGTTTTTT.

This clone has more than one count but fewer than ten. Other DNA sequences of this sample code for an identical CDR3. The rearrangement links TRBV7-8 to TRBJ1-1; no firm D call. Trimming shortened V by 2 bases and J by 1 base, and 5 bases separated the two germline ends. This CDR3 comprises 13 residues. The germline gives CDR1 SGHVS, CDR2 FQNEAQ. In nucleotides, the CDR3 is TGTGCCAGCAGCTTACGGGGGAACACTGAAGCTTTCTTT. It specifies CASSLRGNTEAFF.